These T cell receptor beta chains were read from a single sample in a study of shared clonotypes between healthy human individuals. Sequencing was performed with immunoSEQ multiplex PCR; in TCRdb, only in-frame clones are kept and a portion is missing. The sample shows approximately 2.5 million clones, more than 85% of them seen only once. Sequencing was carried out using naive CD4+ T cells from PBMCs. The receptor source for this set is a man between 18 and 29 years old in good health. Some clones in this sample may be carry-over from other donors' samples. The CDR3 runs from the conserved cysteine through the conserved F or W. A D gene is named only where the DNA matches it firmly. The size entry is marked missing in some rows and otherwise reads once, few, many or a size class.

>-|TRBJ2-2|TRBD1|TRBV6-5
TGTGCCAGCAGTTTGTCAGGGGGACGTTCGACCGGGGAGCTGTTTTTT
CASSLSGGRSTGELFF
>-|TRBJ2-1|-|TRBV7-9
TGTGCCAGTGGGGCGGCAAGTTACAATGAGCAGTTCTTC
CASGAASYNEQFF
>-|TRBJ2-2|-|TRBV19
TGTGCCAGTAGTACCCCGGGACGCTACGCGAACACCGGGGAGCTGTTTTTT
CASSTPGRYANTGELFF
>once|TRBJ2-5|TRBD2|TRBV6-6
TGTGCCAGCAGTCCTCGGACTAGCGGCCAAGAGACCCAGTACTTC
CASSPRTSGQETQYF
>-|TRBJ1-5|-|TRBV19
TGTGCCAGTACTGCGGGGCCGAAAAATGAGAAGGCCCAGCATTTT
CASTAGPKNEKAQHF
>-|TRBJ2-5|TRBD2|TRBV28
TGTGCCAGCAGCGTTAGCGGGAGTATCGAGACCCAGTACTTC
CASSVSGSIETQYF
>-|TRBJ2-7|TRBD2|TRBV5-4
TGTGCCAGCAGCTTGGTTCGCGGGAGCCCCCCCGAGCAGTACTTC
CASSLVRGSPPEQYF
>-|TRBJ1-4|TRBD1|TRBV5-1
TGCGCCAGCAGCTTGGGGGCCAGGGGGCCTGAAAAACTGTTTTTT
CASSLGARGPEKLFF
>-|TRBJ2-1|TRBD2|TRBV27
TGTGCCAGCAGTCGGGGGGTCGGGCAGTTCTTC
CASSRGVGQFF
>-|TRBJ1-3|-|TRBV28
TGTGCCAGCAGTCTCCCGGGACTCAGCTCTGGAAACACCATATATTTT
CASSLPGLSSGNTIYF
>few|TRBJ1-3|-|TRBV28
TGTGCCAGCAGTTCCCAGCCGGACATATATTTT
CASSSQPDIYF
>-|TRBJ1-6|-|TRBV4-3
TGCGCCAGCAGCCACAGTGCTAAGGGTGGTTCACCCCTCCACTTT
CASSHSAKGGSPLHF
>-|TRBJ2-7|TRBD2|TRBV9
TGTGCCAGCAGCGTAGATCCTAGCGGGCTCCCACGGGCCTACGAGCAGTACTTC
CASSVDPSGLPRAYEQYF
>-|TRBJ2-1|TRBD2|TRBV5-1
TGCGCCAGCAGCTTGGAGGTGTCTAGCGGGAGGGTTTACAATGAGCAGTTCTTC
CASSLEVSSGRVYNEQFF
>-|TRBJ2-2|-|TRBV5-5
TGTGCCAGCAGCTTGCTGGGTGAGAACACCGGGGAGCTGTTTTTT
CASSLLGENTGELFF
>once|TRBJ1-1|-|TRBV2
TGTGCCAGCAGTCCAAAGCCCGGAGGGAACACTGAAGCTTTCTTT
CASSPKPGGNTEAFF
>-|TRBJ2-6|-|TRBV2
TGTGCCGGACGGGAGTCTGGGGCCAACGTCCTGACTTTC
CAGRESGANVLTF
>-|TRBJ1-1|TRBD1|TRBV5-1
TGCGCCAGCAGCCAAGACAGGGGGCGAACTGAAGCTTTCTTT
CASSQDRGRTEAFF
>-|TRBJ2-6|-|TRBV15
TGTGCCACCAGCAGAGGGCTGGGGTCTGGGGCCAACGTCCTGACTTTC
CATSRGLGSGANVLTF
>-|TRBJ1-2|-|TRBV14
TGTGCCAGCAGCCCACCCTCTTACTATGGCTACACCTTC
CASSPPSYYGYTF
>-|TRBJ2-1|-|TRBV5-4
TGTGCCAGCAACGGCCCGGGACTGGCGTCCAATGAGCAGTTCTTC
CASNGPGLASNEQFF
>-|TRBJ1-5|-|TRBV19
TGTGCCAGCAGTAGACGGACTAGCAATCAGCCCCAGCATTTT
CASSRRTSNQPQHF
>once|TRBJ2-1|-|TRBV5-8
TGTGCCAGCAGCTTGGATCCTCCTGCAGGGGGGGCCTACAATGAGCAGTTCTTC
CASSLDPPAGGAYNEQFF
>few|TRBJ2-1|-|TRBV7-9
TGTGCCAGCAGGTCCCAACTAGACGGCAGCTACAATGAGCAGTTCTTC
CASRSQLDGSYNEQFF
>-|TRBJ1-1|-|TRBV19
TGTGCCACCACAAGGGGGGGGCGCCGGACTGAAGCTTTCTTT
CATTRGGRRTEAFF
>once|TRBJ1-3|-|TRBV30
TGTGCCTGGAGCCGCGGGGATGGAAACACCATATATTTT
CAWSRGDGNTIYF
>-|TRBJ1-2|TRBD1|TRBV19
TGTGCCAGTAGTAAGGAGGGACAGGGCGGTGGCTACACCTTC
CASSKEGQGGGYTF
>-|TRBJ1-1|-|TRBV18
TGTGCCAGCTCCCTGATGAACACTGAAGCTTTCTTT
CASSLMNTEAFF
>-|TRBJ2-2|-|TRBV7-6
TGTGCCAGCAGCCGCCTTTGGGGGACCGGGGAGCTGTTTTTT
CASSRLWGTGELFF
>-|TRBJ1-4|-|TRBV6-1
TGTGCCAGCAAACAGGCGACTTTGGAAAAACTGTTTTTT
CASKQATLEKLFF
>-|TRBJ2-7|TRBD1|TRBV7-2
TGTGCCAGCAGCTTAGGGATCACAGGGGGGACCTACGAGCAGTACTTC
CASSLGITGGTYEQYF
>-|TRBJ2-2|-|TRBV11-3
TGTGCCAGCAGCTCCTCACTTGGGATCCGAACCGGGGAGCTGTTTTTT
CASSSSLGIRTGELFF
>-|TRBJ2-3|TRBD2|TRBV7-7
TGTGCCAGCAGCTTAGGGACTAGCGGGACAGATACGCAGTATTTT
CASSLGTSGTDTQYF
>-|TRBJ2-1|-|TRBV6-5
TGTGCCAGCAGTTCTAGCCGTACGGAGCAGTTCTTC
CASSSSRTEQFF
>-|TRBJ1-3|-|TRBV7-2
TGTGCCAGCAGAAATACTAGGGGAGGCTCTGGAAACACCATATATTTT
CASRNTRGGSGNTIYF
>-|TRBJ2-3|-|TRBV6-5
TGTGCCAGCAGTTACAGGCTTCCAGATACGCAGTATTTT
CASSYRLPDTQYF
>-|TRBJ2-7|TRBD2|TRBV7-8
TGTGCCAGCAGCTTAGTGACGTCGGGACTAGCGGGAGGGGGATACGAGCAGTACTTC
CASSLVTSGLAGGGYEQYF
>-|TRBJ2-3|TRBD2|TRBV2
TGTGCCAGCAGTGAGCTGACTAGCGGGGGCCCAGATACGCAGTATTTT
CASSELTSGGPDTQYF
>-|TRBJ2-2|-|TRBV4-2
TGTGCCAGCGGCCCCGGACACCTTAACACCGGGGAGCTGTTTTTT
CASGPGHLNTGELFF
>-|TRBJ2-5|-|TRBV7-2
TGTGCCAGCAGCCGTAGTGGGGTTGGAGAGACCCAGTACTTC
CASSRSGVGETQYF
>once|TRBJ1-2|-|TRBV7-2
TGTGCCAGCAGCCCGGACGGGCAATATGGCTACACCTTC
CASSPDGQYGYTF
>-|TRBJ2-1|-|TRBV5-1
TGCGCCAGCAGCTTGGCGGTTGGGGGCCATTACAATGAGCAGTTCTTC
CASSLAVGGHYNEQFF
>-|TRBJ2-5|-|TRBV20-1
TGCAGTGCTAGAGTGGTCGAGACCCAGTACTTC
CSARVVETQYF
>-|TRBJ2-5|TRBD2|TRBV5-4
TGTGCCAGCAGCTTCCCCGCGGGAGGCGGGGAGACCCAGTACTTC
CASSFPAGGGETQYF
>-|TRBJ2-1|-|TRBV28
TGTGCCAGCACCCCCACGGCGGGAAGGCACAATGAGCAGTTCTTC
CASTPTAGRHNEQFF
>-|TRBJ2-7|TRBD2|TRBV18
TGTGCCAGCTCACCACCGGGGACTAGCGGAACCTACGAGCAGTACTTC
CASSPPGTSGTYEQYF
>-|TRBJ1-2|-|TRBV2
TGTGCCAGCACCCTGAGGGCAGGGCCCCTAAATTTTCTCGGGGGCTACACCTTC
CASTLRAGPLNFLGGYTF
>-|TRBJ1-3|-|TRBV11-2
TGTGCCAGCAGCACCGCCAGCGGCGACTCTGGAAACACCATATATTTT
CASSTASGDSGNTIYF
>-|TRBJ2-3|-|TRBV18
TGTGCCAGCTCACCGGCTAGCGCGACAGATACGCAGTATTTT
CASSPASATDTQYF
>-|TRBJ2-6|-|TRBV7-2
TGTGCCAGCAGCCAAATAGGGGGCTCTGGGGCCAACGTCCTGACTTTC
CASSQIGGSGANVLTF
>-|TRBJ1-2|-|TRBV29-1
TGCAGCGTTTTGGCTAACTATGGCTACACCTTC
CSVLANYGYTF
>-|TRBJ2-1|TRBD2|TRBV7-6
TGTGCCAGCAGCTCCCCCGGTGGGGCGGGAGTTGAGCAGTTCTTC
CASSSPGGAGVEQFF
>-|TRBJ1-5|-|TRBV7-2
TGTGCCAGCAGTAGGGACCGCAATCAGCCCCAGCATTTT
CASSRDRNQPQHF
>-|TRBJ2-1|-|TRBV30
TGTGCCTGGAGTTGGGGGGAGGCTCCCTACAATGAGCAGTTCTTC
CAWSWGEAPYNEQFF
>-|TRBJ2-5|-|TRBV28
TGTGCCAGCAGTCCCTCGCAGGGCAGGGAGACCCAGTACTTC
CASSPSQGRETQYF
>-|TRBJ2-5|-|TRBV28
TGTGCCAGCTCCCTTCGGGAGACCCAGTACTTC
CASSLRETQYF
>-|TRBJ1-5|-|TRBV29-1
TGCAGCGTAAAAACAGGTAGCAATCAGCCCCAGCATTTT
CSVKTGSNQPQHF
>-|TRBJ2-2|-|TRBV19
TGTGCCAGTAGAGGGGCGGCCTCGCCGGTGGACACCGGGGAGCTGTTTTTT
CASRGAASPVDTGELFF
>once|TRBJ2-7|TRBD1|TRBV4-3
TGCGCCAGCAGCCAAGACCTCAGGGGGCGCGCGTACTTC
CASSQDLRGRAYF
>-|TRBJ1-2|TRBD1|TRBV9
TGTGCCAGCAGCTCCGGTAATATAAGACAGGGGGCTAATGGCTACACCTTC
CASSSGNIRQGANGYTF